Listed below are T cell receptor beta chains from one sample, sequenced in a study of cytomegalovirus exposure and HLA in healthy donors. Libraries were prepared by immunoSEQ multiplex PCR; TCRdb keeps only in-frame clonotypes and omits some of them. The sample holds 150,000 to 200,000 clones, around four fifths seen once. Sequences were obtained from PBMCs. Receptor source: a man younger than 30 in good health and CMV-seronegative. CDR3s include the opening cysteine and the closing phenylalanine or tryptophan. The order of the fields is V gene, J gene, D gene, clone size, CDR3 protein, CDR3 DNA. The D gene is left open where the match is weak. A row's size may be missing; if present it is once, few, many or a size class.

>TRBV6-5|TRBJ2-7|.|.
CASNRGTDEQYF
TGTGCCAGCAACCGGGGTACGGACGAGCAGTACTTC
>TRBV30|TRBJ1-6|TRBD1|.
CAWSPRDRNSPLHF
TGTGCCTGGAGTCCTAGGGACAGAAATTCACCCCTCCACTTT
>TRBV2|TRBJ1-5|TRBD1|.
CASSVSGTGYQPQHF
TGTGCCAGCAGTGTCTCGGGGACAGGGTATCAGCCCCAGCATTTT
>TRBV9|TRBJ2-1|.|.
CASSVESRDSYNEQFF
TGTGCCAGCAGCGTAGAGAGCCGAGACTCCTACAATGAGCAGTTCTTC
>TRBV28|TRBJ1-2|.|.
CASTTRRDSYNYGYTF
TGTGCCAGCACCACCCGTAGAGACAGTTATAACTATGGCTACACCTTC
>TRBV7-9|TRBJ2-1|TRBD2|.
CASSASGSSYNEQFF
TGTGCCAGCAGCGCTAGCGGGAGCTCCTACAATGAGCAGTTCTTC
>TRBV7-9|TRBJ2-5|.|once
CASTLAGKAQETQYF
TGTGCCAGCACCCTGGCAGGGAAGGCCCAAGAGACCCAGTACTTC
>TRBV28|TRBJ1-1|.|.
CASSIPGNTEAFF
TGTGCCAGCAGTATCCCAGGGAACACTGAAGCTTTCTTT
>TRBV6-6|TRBJ2-1|.|.
CASSYDTISYNEQFF
TGTGCCAGCAGTTACGATACTATCTCCTACAATGAGCAGTTCTTC
>TRBV5-1|TRBJ1-3|.|.
CASSLEPHSGNTIYF
TGCGCCAGCAGCTTGGAGCCCCACTCTGGAAACACCATATATTTT
>TRBV19|TRBJ1-1|TRBD1|.
CASNSGTGKSMNTEAFF
TGTGCCAGTAATTCTGGGACAGGGAAATCCATGAACACTGAAGCTTTCTTT
>TRBV2|TRBJ2-3|TRBD2|few
CASSVQGGLAGADTQYF
TGTGCCAGCAGTGTTCAGGGTGGACTAGCGGGAGCAGATACGCAGTATTTT
>TRBV10-3|TRBJ1-5|TRBD1|few
CATQGSNQPQHF
TGTGCGACACAGGGGAGCAATCAGCCCCAGCATTTT
>TRBV6-6|TRBJ2-1|TRBD2|.
CASRSTLAGVYNEQFF
TGTGCCAGCAGGTCTACCCTAGCGGGAGTCTACAATGAGCAGTTCTTC
>TRBV7-2|TRBJ2-5|TRBD1|.
CASSLGTGLQETQYF
TGTGCCAGCAGCTTGGGGACAGGGCTCCAAGAGACCCAGTACTTC
>TRBV30|TRBJ2-7|.|.
CASLASSSYEQYF
TGTGCCTCCCTAGCGTCTAGCTCCTACGAGCAGTACTTC
>TRBV28|TRBJ2-5|.|.
CASSSPGEETQYF
TGTGCCAGCAGTTCTCCAGGGGAGGAGACCCAGTACTTC
>TRBV9|TRBJ2-1|TRBD1|.
CASSGPGQSNEQFF
TGTGCCAGCAGCGGCCCGGGACAGAGCAATGAGCAGTTCTTC
>TRBV9|TRBJ2-6|TRBD2|.
CASSPTSGGATGANVLTF
TGTGCCAGCAGCCCTACTAGCGGGGGGGCTACTGGGGCCAACGTCCTGACTTTC
>TRBV5-6|TRBJ2-7|.|.
CASSLRQQYEQYF
TGTGCCAGCAGCTTGAGACAGCAATACGAGCAGTACTTC
>TRBV2|TRBJ2-7|.|few
CASRPTLWGVPQYF
TGTGCCAGCAGGCCAACCTTGTGGGGGGTGCCGCAGTACTTC
>TRBV18|TRBJ1-5|.|.
CASSRDGNQPQHF
TGTGCCAGCTCACGTGACGGGAATCAGCCCCAGCATTTT
>TRBV5-1|TRBJ1-2|.|once
CASSLGPQGTGYGYTF
TGCGCCAGCAGCTTGGGCCCGCAGGGCACGGGCTATGGCTACACCTTC
>TRBV7-9|TRBJ1-4|.|.
CASSLIRGFNEKLFF
TGTGCCAGCAGCTTGATTAGGGGATTTAATGAAAAACTGTTTTTT
>TRBV28|TRBJ1-1|.|.
CASSPHRAEAFF
TGTGCCAGCAGCCCACACAGGGCTGAAGCTTTCTTT
>TRBV6-5|TRBJ1-1|.|.
CASSPTVNTEAFF
TGTGCCAGCAGTCCCACGGTGAACACTGAAGCTTTCTTT
>TRBV11-1|TRBJ2-1|TRBD2|.
CASSPRLAASNEQFF
TGTGCCAGTTCCCCCAGACTAGCGGCCTCCAATGAGCAGTTCTTC
>TRBV2|TRBJ2-3|TRBD2|.
CASSERASGGPGEDTQYF
TGTGCCAGCAGTGAACGGGCTAGCGGGGGCCCTGGGGAAGATACGCAGTATTTT
>TRBV6-5|TRBJ2-7|.|.
CASRNRVVNEQYF
TGTGCCAGCAGAAACAGGGTGGTAAACGAGCAGTACTTC
>TRBV28|TRBJ2-7|TRBD1|.
CASRGPSYEQYF
TGTGCCAGTAGGGGGCCGTCCTACGAGCAGTACTTC
>TRBV7-9|TRBJ2-3|.|once
CASSRLDRQYF
TGTGCCAGCAGCCGTCTTGACAGGCAGTATTTT
>TRBV19|TRBJ1-5|.|.
CASSWLGAVQPQHF
TGTGCCAGTAGTTGGTTGGGCGCAGTTCAGCCCCAGCATTTT
>TRBV28|TRBJ1-2|.|.
CASNLGGTNYGYTF
TGTGCCAGCAACCTGGGGGGGACTAACTATGGCTACACCTTC
>TRBV7-2|TRBJ2-2|.|.
CASSLSRSTGELFF
TGTGCCAGCAGCTTAAGCAGGTCCACCGGGGAGCTGTTTTTT
>TRBV18|TRBJ1-4|TRBD1|.
CASSPVVGDRVAEKLFF
TGTGCCAGCTCACCAGTTGTCGGGGACAGGGTGGCCGAAAAACTGTTTTTT
>TRBV11-2|TRBJ1-6|.|.
CASGLGRTYNSPLHF
TGTGCCAGCGGATTAGGGAGGACCTATAATTCACCCCTCCACTTT
>TRBV7-9|TRBJ2-7|TRBD2|once
CASSLGLAGRDEQYF
TGTGCCAGCAGCCTCGGACTAGCGGGAAGAGACGAGCAGTACTTC
>TRBV29-1|TRBJ1-4|TRBD1|few
CSATGGEEKLFF
TGCAGCGCGACAGGGGGAGAGGAAAAACTGTTTTTT
>TRBV29-1|TRBJ1-1|.|.
CSWGGLSTEAFF
TGCAGCTGGGGGGGGCTAAGCACTGAAGCTTTCTTT
>TRBV2|TRBJ2-1|TRBD2|.
CASTERTSRDNEQFF
TGTGCCAGCACCGAGCGGACTAGCAGAGACAATGAGCAGTTCTTC
>TRBV28|TRBJ2-1|.|.
CASSLSLYNEQFF
TGTGCCAGCAGTTTGAGCTTATACAATGAGCAGTTCTTC
>TRBV7-2|TRBJ2-1|.|.
CASSLDLTGIEQFF
TGTGCCAGCAGCTTAGATCTTACAGGGATTGAGCAGTTCTTC
>TRBV5-4|TRBJ2-5|.|.
CASSLEGGQETQYF
TGTGCCAGCAGCTTGGAAGGGGGCCAAGAGACCCAGTACTTC
>TRBV5-1|TRBJ1-3|.|few
CASSLGSSGGNTIYF
TGCGCCAGCAGCCTGGGCTCGTCGGGAGGAAACACCATATATTTT
>TRBV5-1|TRBJ2-7|TRBD2|.
CASSLGGGSAYEQYF
TGCGCCAGCAGCTTGGGAGGCGGGAGTGCTTACGAGCAGTACTTC
>TRBV10-3|TRBJ2-7|TRBD1|.
CAISARDRPYEQYF
TGTGCCATCAGTGCCCGGGACAGGCCCTACGAGCAGTACTTC
>TRBV5-4|TRBJ1-1|.|.
CASSSWGENTEAFF
TGTGCCAGCAGCTCCTGGGGGGAGAACACTGAAGCTTTCTTT
>TRBV6-5|TRBJ1-6|TRBD1|.
CASSPGTGTGSPLHF
TGTGCCAGCAGTCCCGGGACAGGGACAGGTTCACCCCTCCACTTT
>TRBV5-1|TRBJ2-5|TRBD1|once
CASSWPGGRETQYF
TGCGCCAGCAGCTGGCCAGGGGGAAGAGAGACCCAGTACTTC
>TRBV10-1|TRBJ2-2|TRBD2|.
CASGSGGAGGELFF
TGCGCCAGTGGCAGCGGGGGGGCCGGCGGGGAGCTGTTTTTT
>TRBV5-1|TRBJ1-2|.|.
CASSSTGEPNYGYTF
TGCGCCAGCAGCTCAACAGGTGAGCCTAACTATGGCTACACCTTC
>TRBV6-5|TRBJ2-1|TRBD2|.
CASSYFSGGPHEQFF
TGTGCCAGCAGTTATTTTAGCGGGGGCCCCCATGAGCAGTTCTTC
>TRBV6-1|TRBJ2-4|.|.
CASSVRTGSGVENIQYF
TGTGCCAGCAGTGTAAGGACGGGGTCAGGGGTAGAAAACATTCAGTACTTC
>TRBV28|TRBJ1-1|.|.
CASSTRGSYTEAFF
TGTGCCAGCAGTACCCGGGGAAGCTACACTGAAGCTTTCTTT
>TRBV5-6|TRBJ1-2|TRBD1|.
CASSPGQGFYGYTF
TGTGCCAGCAGCCCGGGACAGGGCTTCTATGGCTACACCTTC
>TRBV6-1|TRBJ2-1|TRBD1|.
CASSELDRVHNEQFF
TGTGCCAGCAGTGAATTGGACAGGGTCCACAATGAGCAGTTCTTC
>TRBV10-3|TRBJ2-7|.|.
CAISSGYEQYF
TGTGCCATCAGTTCCGGGTACGAGCAGTACTTC